The 27 T cell receptor beta chains listed next were all sequenced from one sample in a study of naive and memory T cell subsets. Both TRBC1 and TRBC2 were covered by a beta constant-region primer of two equimolar oligonucleotides. From the UMI-ligation and nested PCR reads, TCRdb called clonotypes with MiXCR, one entry per CDR3 protein. Of 89,000 or so distinct CDR3 sequences listed, around 14% are singletons. Material: central memory CD4+ T cells from blood. The source is a human donor in good health.

This clonotype was counted only a few times. J is TRBJ2-1 and V is TRBV20-1; 7 bases line up with TRBD2. Germline CDR1 and CDR2: DFQATT and SNEGSKA (reference sequence). This CDR3 has 14 residues. J gave up 4 bases and V 1 base, and 4 bases lay outside the gene matches. This CDR3 is CSARGLAEYNEQFF. The CDR3 region has the DNA TGCAGTGCTAGAGGGCTAGCGGAGTACAATGAGCAGTTCTTC.

This clonotype occurred a few times. The gene calls are TRBV5-8 and TRBJ2-2; 9 nucleotides align to TRBD1. J was trimmed by 3 bases and V by 5 bases; bases with no gene match: 8. The CDR3 is 16 amino acids. From germline, CDR1 is SGHTS and CDR2 YDEGEE. The CDR3 is CASRFPGQGYTGELFF. The CDR3, as DNA: TGTGCCAGCAGATTTCCGGGACAGGGATACACCGGGGAGCTGTTTTTT.

This clonotype was detected ten times or more. The J gene is TRBJ2-3, the V gene TRBV20-1; D might be TRBD2 (6 bases). CDR1 is DFQATT and CDR2 is SNEGSKA in the germline V gene (reference sequence). The CDR3 is 15 residues long. V was clipped by 4 bases and J by 6 bases, with 20 bases between them. The CDR3 is CSATEPRRASDTQYF. DNA for the CDR3: TGCAGTGCTACTGAGCCCCGGAGGGCCTCGGATACGCAGTATTTT.

In this sample, this clonotype turned up many times. This sequence joins TRBV19 and TRBJ2-2; 9 bases agree with TRBD1. The CDR3 has 16 residues. Per germline, CDR1 LNHDA and CDR2 SQIVND (reference sequence). Trimming cost V 3 bases and J 3 bases; bases outside gene matches: 5. The chain's CDR3 is CASSIPGQGHTGELFF. As DNA, the CDR3 is TGTGCCAGTAGTATCCCGGGACAGGGCCACACCGGGGAGCTGTTTTTT. Filled out from reference TRBV19 and TRBJ2-2, the complete variable domain reads DGGITQSPKYLFRKEGQNVTLSCEQNLNHDAMYWYRQDPGQGLRLIYYSQIVNDFQKGDIAEGYSVSREKKESFPLTVTSAQKNPTAFYLCASSIPGQGHTGELFFGEGSRLTVL.

This clonotype was seen only a few times. V is TRBV5-1 and J is TRBJ2-2; 7 bases match TRBD1. The CDR3 has 15 amino acids. With V trimmed by 9 bases and J by 6 bases, 14 bases remained unmatched. From germline, CDR1 is SGHRS and CDR2 YFSETQ. The CDR3 sequence: CATNRGQDPSGELFF. CDR3 nucleotide sequence: TGCGCCACCAACAGGGGCCAGGATCCGTCCGGGGAGCTGTTTTTT.

This sequence joins TRBV27 and TRBJ1-5; TRBD1 is a possible D gene (5 bases). CDR3 length: 17 amino acids. V was cut by 0 bases and J by 6 bases, with 18 bases left in between. Germline-derived CDR1 and CDR2 are MNHEY and SMNVEV (reference sequence). The CDR3 DNA is TGTGCCAGCAGTTTATCGGCTTCTGGGACCTACGGTCAGCCCCAGCATTTT. As protein: CASSLSASGTYGQPQHF.

In this sample, this clonotype turned up once. The chain links TRBV20-1 to TRBJ1-1; 7 bases are shared with TRBD1. CDR1 is DFQATT, CDR2 SNEGSKA, per germline (reference sequence). After removal of 0 bases from V and 0 bases from J, the junction contained 10 bases not matched to a gene. This CDR3 has 17 amino acids. This chain's CDR3 is CSARDRLTGLMNTEAFF. CDR3 DNA: TGCAGTGCTAGAGACCGATTGACAGGGCTAATGAACACTGAAGCTTTCTTT.

The rearrangement joins TRBV5-5 to TRBJ1-4; D perhaps matches TRBD1 (5 bases). Per germline, CDR1 SGHKS and CDR2 YYEKEE (reference sequence). This CDR3 is built from 17 residues. The V and J ends lost 3 bases and 7 bases respectively, with 22 bases between them. The CDR3 DNA reads TGTGCCAGCAGCTGGCCAACAGGATCCAGCTACGGTGAAAAACTGTTTTTT. This encodes CASSWPTGSSYGEKLFF. Based on the CDR3 plus reference TRBV5-5 and TRBJ1-4, the full variable domain is DAGVTQSPTHLIKTRGQQVTLRCSPISGHKSVSWYQQVLGQGPQFIFQYYEKEERGRGNFPDRFSARQFPNYSSELNVNALLLGDSALYLCASSWPTGSSYGEKLFFGSGTQLSVL.

This clonotype was found a few times. The chain uses TRBV20-1 and TRBJ2-7, with 8 bases fitting TRBD2. The junction had 7 bases not matched to a gene; V was cut back by 0 bases and J by 0 bases. This CDR3 has 16 amino acids. Germline CDR1 and CDR2: DFQATT and SNEGSKA (reference sequence). CDR3 sequence reads: CSARDRLAGPSYEQYF. The CDR3, as DNA: TGCAGTGCTAGAGATCGGCTAGCGGGTCCCTCCTACGAGCAGTACTTC.

The chain recombines TRBV5-1 with TRBJ1-1; no reliable D call. Germline CDR1 is SGHRS and CDR2 is YFSETQ. CDR3 length: 13 amino acids. The V end was cut by 0 bases, the J end by 0 bases, with 3 bases between. In DNA, the CDR3 is TGCGCCAGCAGCTTGGATATGAACACTGAAGCTTTCTTT. It encodes CASSLDMNTEAFF.

The chain employs TRBV15 and TRBJ1-5; TRBD1 might be the D (5 bases). The germline V gene encodes CDR1 LNHNV and CDR2 YYDKDF (reference sequence). The CDR3 is 14 amino acids. V was clipped by 10 bases and J by 2 bases, with 15 bases between them. The CDR3 DNA follows: TGTGCCATCTCCCAGGGTAAAGGCAATCAGCCCCAGCATTTT. Protein product: CAISQGKGNQPQHF. The full variable domain, its missing parts supplied by reference TRBV15 and TRBJ1-5, is DAMVIQNPRYQVTQFGKPVTLSCSQTLNHNVMYWYQQKSSQAPKLLFHYYDKDFNNEADTPDNFQSRRPNTSFCFLDIRSPGLGDTAMYLCAISQGKGNQPQHFGDGTRLSIL.

This clonotype turned up a few times. The rearrangement joins TRBV4-1 to TRBJ1-4; 8 bases map to TRBD1. The length of the CDR3 is 15 residues. Germline lookup yields CDR1 MGHRA and CDR2 YSYEKL. V lost 5 bases, J lost 4 bases, and 6 bases stayed unmatched. The CDR3 DNA is TGCGCCAGCAGCAACCGACAGGGGAATAATGAAAAACTGTTTTTT. Translating it yields CASSNRQGNNEKLFF.

The chain is built from TRBV20-1 and TRBJ2-3, with TRBD2 matching over 10 bases. The CDR3 consists of 14 residues. V gave up 6 bases and J gave up 2 bases; unmatched junction bases: 5. Germline V gene lookup returns CDR1 DFQATT and CDR2 SNEGSKA (reference sequence). The CDR3 is CSAYGLAATDTQYF. CDR3 DNA: TGCAGTGCGTACGGACTAGCGGCCACAGATACGCAGTATTTT.

This clonotype was seen repeatedly, ten times or more. V gene TRBV7-9 combines with J gene TRBJ2-5; 11 positions agree with TRBD2. There are 15 residues in the CDR3. Germline V gene lookup returns CDR1 SEHNR and CDR2 FQNEAQ (reference sequence). V shed 7 bases, J shed 1 base, and the junction held 5 bases outside the gene matches. DNA for the CDR3: TGTGCCAGCACCCCACTAGCGGGGGTCCAAGAGACCCAGTACTTC. Translation: CASTPLAGVQETQYF.

V and J are TRBV14 and TRBJ1-6, with no clear D. The CDR3 is 15 amino acids. Germline lookup yields CDR1 SGHDN and CDR2 FVKESK. With 4 bases removed from V and 7 bases from J, the gap between germline ends came to 14 bases. The CDR3 DNA is TGTGCCAGCAGCCGAAACCAAAAAGTGAATTCACCCCTCCACTTT. It translates to CASSRNQKVNSPLHF.

This clonotype was observed at least ten times. This rearrangement joins TRBV3-1 to TRBJ2-1; 9 positions agree with TRBD2. Losses at the gene ends were 2 bases for V and 9 bases for J; bases not matched to a gene: 11. This CDR3 is 16 amino acids long. CDR1 LGHDT and CDR2 YNNKEL come from the germline V gene (reference sequence). CDR3 nucleotides: TGTGCCAGCAGCCAAAATCTAGCGGGGACCGGGGGTGAGCAGTTCTTC. As protein: CASSQNLAGTGGEQFF.

This clonotype was found many times. This chain uses TRBV13 with TRBJ2-5, with D possibly TRBD1 on 5 matching bases. CDR1 PRHDT and CDR2 FYEKMQ come from the germline V gene (reference sequence). The CDR3 totals 15 residues. Trimming left V 4 bases short and J 2 bases short, with 14 bases between. This CDR3 is CASSSLRQNQETQYF. The CDR3 DNA is TGTGCCAGCAGCTCCCTCCGACAGAATCAAGAGACCCAGTACTTC.

The gene calls are TRBV6-2 or TRBV6-3 and TRBJ2-5; TRBD1 matches at 7 bases. The V segment lost 6 bases and the J segment 4 bases; nucleotides outside the gene matches: 2. The CDR3 sequence is 12 residues long. CDR1 is MNHEY and CDR2 is SVGEGT in the germline V gene. CDR3 DNA: TGTGCCAGCAGGACAGGGACAGAGACCCAGTACTTC. Protein product: CASRTGTETQYF.

At least ten counts were recorded for this clonotype. The J gene is TRBJ2-7, the V gene TRBV20-1; 9 nucleotides agree with TRBD2. Germline CDR1 is DFQATT and CDR2 is SNEGSKA (reference sequence). V shed 3 bases, J shed 5 bases, and the junction held 5 bases outside the gene matches. There are 13 residues in the CDR3. The CDR3 DNA reads as TGCAGTGCTAGCGCAGGACTAGCGAACGAGCAGTACTTC. Protein: CSASAGLANEQYF.

There are many counts of this clonotype. J is TRBJ2-4 and V is TRBV7-3, with TRBD1 identical over 12 bases. This CDR3 region has 15 residues. With 4 bases clipped from V and 9 bases from J, the junction kept 7 bases outside the gene matches. Per germline, CDR1 SGHTA and CDR2 FQGTGA. The DNA of the CDR3 is TGTGCCAGCAGCTCACCGGGACAGGGGGCCTCCATTCAGTACTTC. Protein: CASSSPGQGASIQYF.

V and J are TRBV6-6 and TRBJ1-1; D is possibly TRBD1 (6 bases). CDR1 and CDR2 from the germline V gene are MNHNY and SVGAGI (reference sequence). V lost 6 bases to trimming and J lost 1 base, with 15 bases between them. This CDR3 contains 15 residues. The CDR3 nucleotides read TGTGCCAGCAGCAAAAAGGGGGGGACGAACACTGAAGCTTTCTTT. The encoded protein is CASSKKGGTNTEAFF.

The chain has TRBV6-6 and TRBJ2-1, with TRBD2 matching over 13 bases. CDR1 is MNHNY, CDR2 SVGAGI, per germline (reference sequence). This CDR3 is built from 15 residues. J was trimmed by 8 bases and V by 6 bases; bases with no gene match: 7. This CDR3 reads CASRTSGRGWDEQFF. DNA of the CDR3: TGTGCCAGCAGAACTAGCGGGAGGGGTTGGGATGAGCAGTTCTTC.

The rearrangement uses TRBV12-2 and TRBJ2-5; TRBD2 reflects the table's D call only, with no check against the DNA. TRBV12-2 is an annotated pseudogene. The CDR3 length is 15 residues. The CDR3 region has the DNA TGTGCAAGTCATAGTGGCGGGAGTGGGCAAGAGACCCAGTACTTC. This codes for CASHSGGSGQETQYF.

V and J are TRBV29-1 and TRBJ2-5, with unresolved D. The germline V gene has CDR1 SQVTM and CDR2 ANQGSEA. The V gene lost 4 bases and the J gene lost 4 bases, with 10 bases spanning the gap. The CDR3 is 12 residues long. The chain's CDR3 is CSVVKGSETQYF. Written as DNA, the CDR3 is TGCAGCGTTGTCAAAGGGTCAGAGACCCAGTACTTC.

This clonotype was found a few times. This chain uses TRBV28 with TRBJ1-5; D not resolved. The ends were cut back, 6 bases at V and 2 bases at J, with 17 bases in the middle. Looked up from germline, CDR1 is MDHEN and CDR2 is SYDVKM. The CDR3 spans 16 residues. In DNA form, the CDR3 reads TGTGCCAGCAGCCCCAGCGGGCGCGGGGGCAATCAGCCCCAGCATTTT. This codes for CASSPSGRGGNQPQHF.

V and J are TRBV7-8 and TRBJ2-7, with D possibly matching TRBD1 (6 bases). CDR3 size: 12 residues. Trimming pared 8 bases from V and 3 bases from J, leaving 11 bases between. The germline V gene has CDR1 SGHVS and CDR2 FQNEAQ. The CDR3 sequence is CASRGQNYEQYF. The CDR3 DNA reads TGTGCCAGCCGTGGACAGAACTACGAGCAGTACTTC.

This chain connects TRBV7-8 to TRBJ1-3; unclear D gene. The CDR3 runs to 14 residues. Per germline, CDR1 SGHVS and CDR2 FQNEAQ. V gave up 8 bases and J gave up 0 bases, with 11 bases separating them. The CDR3 here is CASWSESSGNTIYF. The CDR3 DNA reads as TGTGCCAGCTGGTCTGAGAGCTCTGGAAACACCATATATTTT. Variable domain in full (rest from reference TRBV7-8 and TRBJ1-3): GAGVSQSPRYKVAKRGQDVALRCDPISGHVSLFWYQQALGQGPEFLTYFQNEAQLDKSGLPSDRFFAERPEGSVSTLKIQRTQQEDSAVYLCASWSESSGNTIYFGEGSWLTVV.